These T cell receptor beta chains were read from a single sample in a study of CD8 T cells in ankylosing spondylitis. TCRdb fed the 5' RACE reads into MiXCR, producing one record per CDR3 protein. The data show some 840,000 distinct CDR3 sequences, about an eighth seen once. Source material: blood, either unsorted or a sorted T cell fraction (not recorded which). The receptors come from a male donor with ankylosing spondylitis. Both conserved end residues are trimmed from each CDR3. A D gene is named only where the DNA matches it firmly.

j_gene: TRBJ2-1; v_gene: TRBV4-3; d_gene: TRBD2; CDR3aa: ASSQDRLADNEQF
j_gene: TRBJ2-2; v_gene: TRBV28; d_gene: TRBD1; CDR3aa: ASSPLPLSGGADTGELF
j_gene: TRBJ1-2; v_gene: TRBV20-1; d_gene: .; CDR3aa: SARGTNREHYGYT
j_gene: TRBJ2-1; v_gene: TRBV7-8; d_gene: .; CDR3aa: ASSLGPAPSGNEQF
j_gene: TRBJ1-5; v_gene: TRBV12-3/TRBV12-4; d_gene: .; CDR3aa: ASSPGPGQSYSNQPQH
j_gene: TRBJ1-2; v_gene: TRBV29-1; d_gene: .; CDR3aa: SVEGVGGYT
j_gene: TRBJ2-3; v_gene: TRBV7-2; d_gene: TRBD1; CDR3aa: ASSLRTGNADTQY
j_gene: TRBJ1-1; v_gene: TRBV4-3; d_gene: .; CDR3aa: ASSRLTDTEAF
j_gene: TRBJ1-4; v_gene: TRBV12-3/TRBV12-4; d_gene: TRBD1; CDR3aa: ASSQSRGLSNEKLF
j_gene: TRBJ1-2; v_gene: TRBV28; d_gene: .; CDR3aa: ASSSPVYGYT
j_gene: TRBJ2-3; v_gene: TRBV7-2; d_gene: .; CDR3aa: ASSFRLVDTQY
j_gene: TRBJ2-6; v_gene: TRBV11-2; d_gene: .; CDR3aa: ASSLIRAPGANVLT
j_gene: TRBJ1-4; v_gene: TRBV20-1; d_gene: .; CDR3aa: SASGATNEKLF
j_gene: TRBJ2-2; v_gene: TRBV6-1; d_gene: .; CDR3aa: ASSPLRSRANTGELF
j_gene: TRBJ2-7; v_gene: TRBV30; d_gene: .; CDR3aa: AWSLAQLPYEQY
j_gene: TRBJ2-7; v_gene: TRBV6-2/TRBV6-3; d_gene: .; CDR3aa: ASSYTSYEQY
j_gene: TRBJ2-7; v_gene: TRBV10-3; d_gene: .; CDR3aa: AISESPDYEQY
j_gene: TRBJ2-1; v_gene: TRBV7-2; d_gene: .; CDR3aa: ASSIQGPRYNEQF
j_gene: TRBJ2-7; v_gene: TRBV7-2; d_gene: .; CDR3aa: ASSSRQAPYEQY
j_gene: TRBJ1-5; v_gene: TRBV6-6; d_gene: .; CDR3aa: ASGPLQPQH
j_gene: TRBJ2-7; v_gene: TRBV30; d_gene: .; CDR3aa: AWSRQGTEQY
j_gene: TRBJ2-1; v_gene: TRBV4-2; d_gene: TRBD2; CDR3aa: ASSALAGGLAGGNEQF
j_gene: TRBJ2-3; v_gene: TRBV29-1; d_gene: .; CDR3aa: SVEEGQPYTDTQY
j_gene: TRBJ2-2; v_gene: TRBV5-1; d_gene: TRBD1; CDR3aa: ASSFNRGNTGELF
j_gene: TRBJ1-1; v_gene: TRBV10-3; d_gene: .; CDR3aa: ATGQQPNTEAF
j_gene: TRBJ2-7; v_gene: TRBV19; d_gene: .; CDR3aa: ASSLSSGTKLYEQY
j_gene: TRBJ2-2; v_gene: TRBV29-1; d_gene: TRBD2; CDR3aa: SVKGLAGRTGELF
j_gene: TRBJ2-5; v_gene: TRBV20-1; d_gene: .; CDR3aa: SAPRQGLSESQY
j_gene: TRBJ2-3; v_gene: TRBV4-2; d_gene: TRBD2; CDR3aa: ASSLQLAGELADTQY
j_gene: TRBJ2-3; v_gene: TRBV7-2; d_gene: .; CDR3aa: ASSLFPGTQY
j_gene: TRBJ2-7; v_gene: TRBV30; d_gene: .; CDR3aa: AWSVGQGRSEQY
j_gene: TRBJ2-7; v_gene: TRBV6-5; d_gene: TRBD1; CDR3aa: ASSYKPGGYTYEQY